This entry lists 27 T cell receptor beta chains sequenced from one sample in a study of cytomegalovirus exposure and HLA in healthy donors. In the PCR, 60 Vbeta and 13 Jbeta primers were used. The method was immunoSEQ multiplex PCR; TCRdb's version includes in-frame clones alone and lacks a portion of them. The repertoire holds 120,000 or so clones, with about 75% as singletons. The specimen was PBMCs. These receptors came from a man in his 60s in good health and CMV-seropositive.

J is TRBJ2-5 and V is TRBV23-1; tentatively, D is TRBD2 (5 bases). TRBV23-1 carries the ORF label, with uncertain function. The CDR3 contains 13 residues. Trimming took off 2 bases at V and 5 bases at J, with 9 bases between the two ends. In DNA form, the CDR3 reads TGCGCCAGCAGTCAACCCGGGGTGGAGACCCAGTACTTC. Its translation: CASSQPGVETQYF.

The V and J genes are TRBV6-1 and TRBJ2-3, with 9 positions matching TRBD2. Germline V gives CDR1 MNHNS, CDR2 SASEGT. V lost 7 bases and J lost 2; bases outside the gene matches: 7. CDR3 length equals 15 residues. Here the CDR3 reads CASIPRGGPTDTQYF. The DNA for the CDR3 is TGTGCCAGCATCCCGCGGGGGGGCCCCACAGATACGCAGTATTTT.

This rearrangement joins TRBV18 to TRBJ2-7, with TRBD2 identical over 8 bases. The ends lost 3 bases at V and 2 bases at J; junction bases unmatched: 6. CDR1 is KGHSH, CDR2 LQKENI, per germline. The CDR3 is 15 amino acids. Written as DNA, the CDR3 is TGTGCCAGCTCACCCCCGGGGGGGTCACCCTACGAGCAGTACTTC. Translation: CASSPPGGSPYEQYF.

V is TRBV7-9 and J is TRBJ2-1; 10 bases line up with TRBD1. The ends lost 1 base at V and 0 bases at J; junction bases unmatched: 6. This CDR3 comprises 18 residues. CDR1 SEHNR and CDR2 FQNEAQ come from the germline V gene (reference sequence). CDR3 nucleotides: TGTGCCAGCAGCTTAGGTGAGACAGGGGGCAGCTCCTACAATGAGCAGTTCTTC. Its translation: CASSLGETGGSSYNEQFF.

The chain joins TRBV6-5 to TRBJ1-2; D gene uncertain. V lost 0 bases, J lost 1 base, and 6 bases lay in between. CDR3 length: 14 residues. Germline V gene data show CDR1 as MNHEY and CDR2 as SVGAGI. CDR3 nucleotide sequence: TGTGCCAGCAGTTACTCGCGGGATAACTATGGCTACACCTTC. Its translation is CASSYSRDNYGYTF.

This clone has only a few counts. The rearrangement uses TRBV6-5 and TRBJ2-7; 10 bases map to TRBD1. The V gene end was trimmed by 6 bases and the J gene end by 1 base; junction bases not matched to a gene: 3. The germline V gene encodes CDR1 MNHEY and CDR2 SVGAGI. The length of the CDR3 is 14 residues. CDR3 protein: CASRTGGRSYEQYF. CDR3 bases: TGTGCCAGCAGGACAGGGGGCCGTTCCTACGAGCAGTACTTC.

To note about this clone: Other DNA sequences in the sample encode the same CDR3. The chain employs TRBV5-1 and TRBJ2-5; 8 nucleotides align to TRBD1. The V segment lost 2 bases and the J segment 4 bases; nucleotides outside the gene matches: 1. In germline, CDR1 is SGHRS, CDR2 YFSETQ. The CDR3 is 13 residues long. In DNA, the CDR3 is TGCGCCAGCAGCTTAGGGACAGGAGAGACCCAGTACTTC. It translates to CASSLGTGETQYF.

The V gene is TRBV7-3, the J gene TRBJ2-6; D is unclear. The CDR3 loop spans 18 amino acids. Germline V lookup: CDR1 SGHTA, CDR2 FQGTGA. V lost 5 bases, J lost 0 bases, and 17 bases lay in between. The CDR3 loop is CASSRLPVQNSGANVLTF. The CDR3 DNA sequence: TGTGCCAGCAGCCGCTTGCCAGTCCAAAACTCTGGGGCCAACGTCCTGACTTTC.

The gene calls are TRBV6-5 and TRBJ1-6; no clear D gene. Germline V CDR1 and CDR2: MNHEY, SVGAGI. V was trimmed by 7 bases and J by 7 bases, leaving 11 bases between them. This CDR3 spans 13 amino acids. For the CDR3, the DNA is TGTGCCAGCACCAACCGACTGAATTCACCCCTCCACTTT. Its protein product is CASTNRLNSPLHF.

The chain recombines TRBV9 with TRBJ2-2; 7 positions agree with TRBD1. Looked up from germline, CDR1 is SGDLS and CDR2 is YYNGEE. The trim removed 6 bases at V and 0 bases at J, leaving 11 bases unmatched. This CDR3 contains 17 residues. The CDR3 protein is CASTVGVGTANTGELFF. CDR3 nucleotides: TGTGCCAGCACCGTCGGGGTAGGGACAGCGAACACCGGGGAGCTGTTTTTT.

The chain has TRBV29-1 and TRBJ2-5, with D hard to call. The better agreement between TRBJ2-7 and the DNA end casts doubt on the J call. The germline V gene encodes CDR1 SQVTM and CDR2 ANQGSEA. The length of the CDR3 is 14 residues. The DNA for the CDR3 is TGCAGCGTTGAAGGACAAGGCAGCTCCTACGAGCAGTACTTC. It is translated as CSVEGQGSSYEQYF.

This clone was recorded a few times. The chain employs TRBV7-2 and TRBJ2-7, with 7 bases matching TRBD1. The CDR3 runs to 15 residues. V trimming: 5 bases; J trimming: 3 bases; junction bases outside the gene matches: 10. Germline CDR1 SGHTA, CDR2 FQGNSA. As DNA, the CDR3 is TGTGCCAGCAGCCCAGTGGGACAGCCCTTCTACGAGCAGTACTTC. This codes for CASSPVGQPFYEQYF.

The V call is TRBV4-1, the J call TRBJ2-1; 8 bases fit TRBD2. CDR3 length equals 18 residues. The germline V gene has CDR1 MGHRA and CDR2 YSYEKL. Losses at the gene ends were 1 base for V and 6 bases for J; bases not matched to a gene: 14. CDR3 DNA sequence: TGCGCCAGCAGCCAAGCTGTCCTTGGGACTAGGAGAGCCAATGAGCAGTTCTTC. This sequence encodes CASSQAVLGTRRANEQFF.

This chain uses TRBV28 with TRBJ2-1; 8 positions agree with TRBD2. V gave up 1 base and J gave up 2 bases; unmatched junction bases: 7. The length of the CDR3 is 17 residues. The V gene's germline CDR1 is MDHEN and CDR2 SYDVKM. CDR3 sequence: CASSLFRSSGAYNEQFF. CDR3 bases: TGTGCCAGCAGTTTATTCCGTAGTAGCGGGGCCTACAATGAGCAGTTCTTC.

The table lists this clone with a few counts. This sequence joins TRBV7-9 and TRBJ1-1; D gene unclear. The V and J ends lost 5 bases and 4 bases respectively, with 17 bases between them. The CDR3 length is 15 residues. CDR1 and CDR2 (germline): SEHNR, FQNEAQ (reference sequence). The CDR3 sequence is CASSPLSGSSTEAFF. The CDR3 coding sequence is TGTGCCAGCAGCCCTTTATCGGGGTCCTCCACTGAAGCTTTCTTT.

CDR3: CASRPGGWNTEAFF. CDR3 DNA: TGTGCCAGCCGACCAGGGGGGTGGAACACTGAAGCTTTCTTT. J is TRBJ1-1 and V is TRBV28; TRBD1 aligns across 7 bases. Trimming took 8 bases from V and 1 from J; bases not matched to a gene: 7. Germline CDR1 reads MDHEN; CDR2 reads SYDVKM. The CDR3 covers 14 residues. Drawing the rest from reference TRBV28 and TRBJ1-1, the complete variable domain is DVKVTQSSRYLVKRTGEKVFLECVQDMDHENMFWYRQDPGLGLRLIYFSYDVKMKEKGDIPEGYSVSREKKERFSLILESASTNQTSMYLCASRPGGWNTEAFFGQGTRLTVV.

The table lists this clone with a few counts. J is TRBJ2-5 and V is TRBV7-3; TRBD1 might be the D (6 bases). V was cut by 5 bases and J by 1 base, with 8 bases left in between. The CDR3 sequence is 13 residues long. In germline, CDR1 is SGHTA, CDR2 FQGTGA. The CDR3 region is CASSRTAQETQYF. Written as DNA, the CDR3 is TGTGCCAGCAGCCGGACAGCCCAAGAGACCCAGTACTTC.

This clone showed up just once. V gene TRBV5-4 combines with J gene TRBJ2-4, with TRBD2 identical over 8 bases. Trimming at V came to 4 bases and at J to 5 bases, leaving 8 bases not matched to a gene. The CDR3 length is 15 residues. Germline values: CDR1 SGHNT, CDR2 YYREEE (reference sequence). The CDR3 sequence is CASSPAAGAENIQYF. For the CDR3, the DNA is TGTGCCAGCAGCCCCGCAGCGGGGGCCGAAAACATTCAGTACTTC.

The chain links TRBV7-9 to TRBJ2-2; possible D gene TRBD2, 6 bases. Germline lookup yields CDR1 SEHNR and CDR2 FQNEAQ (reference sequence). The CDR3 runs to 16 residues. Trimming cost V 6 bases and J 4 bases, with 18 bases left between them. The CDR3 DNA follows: TGTGCCAGCAGGGAGGGACTCCACGAAGCCACCGGGGAGCTGTTTTTT. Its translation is CASREGLHEATGELFF.

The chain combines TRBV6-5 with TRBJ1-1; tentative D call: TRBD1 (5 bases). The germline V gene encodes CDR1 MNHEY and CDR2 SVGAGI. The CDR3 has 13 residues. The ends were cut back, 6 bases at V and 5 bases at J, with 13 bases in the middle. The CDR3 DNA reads TGTGCCAGCAGCCAAAGGGGATATACTGAAGCTTTCTTT. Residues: CASSQRGYTEAFF.

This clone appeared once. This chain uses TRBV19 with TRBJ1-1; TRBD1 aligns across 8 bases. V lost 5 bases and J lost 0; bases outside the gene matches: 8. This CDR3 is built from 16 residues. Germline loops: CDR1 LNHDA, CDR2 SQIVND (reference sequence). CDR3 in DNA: TGTGCCAGTAGTCCACGAGGCAGGGGGCTGAACACTGAAGCTTTCTTT. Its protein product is CASSPRGRGLNTEAFF.

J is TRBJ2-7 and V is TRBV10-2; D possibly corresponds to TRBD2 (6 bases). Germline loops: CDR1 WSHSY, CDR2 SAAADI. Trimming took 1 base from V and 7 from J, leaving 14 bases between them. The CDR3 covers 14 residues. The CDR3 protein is CASSEYSAAGEQYF. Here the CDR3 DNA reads TGCGCCAGCAGTGAGTACAGTGCCGCGGGAGAGCAGTACTTC.

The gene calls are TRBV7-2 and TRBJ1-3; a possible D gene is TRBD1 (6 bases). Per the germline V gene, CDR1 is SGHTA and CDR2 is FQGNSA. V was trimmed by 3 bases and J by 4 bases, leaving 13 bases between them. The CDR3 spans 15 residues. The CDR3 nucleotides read TGTGCCAGCAGCTTCCTTGCTAGGGGGGGAAACACCATATATTTT. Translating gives CASSFLARGGNTIYF. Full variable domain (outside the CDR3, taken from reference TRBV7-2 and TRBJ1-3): GAGVSQSPSNKVTEKGKDVELRCDPISGHTALYWYRQSLGQGLEFLIYFQGNSAPDKSGLPSDRFSAERTGGSVSTLTIQRTQQEDSAVYLCASSFLARGGNTIYFGEGSWLTVV.

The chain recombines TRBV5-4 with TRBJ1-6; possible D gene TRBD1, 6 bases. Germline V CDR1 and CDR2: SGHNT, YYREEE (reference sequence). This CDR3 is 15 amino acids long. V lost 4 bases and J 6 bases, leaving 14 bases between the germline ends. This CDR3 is CASSNRDIGNSPLHF. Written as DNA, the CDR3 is TGTGCCAGCAGCAACCGGGACATAGGTAATTCACCCCTCCACTTT. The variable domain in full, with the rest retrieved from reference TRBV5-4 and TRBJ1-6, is ETGVTQSPTHLIKTRGQQVTLRCSSQSGHNTVSWYQQALGQGPQFIFQYYREEENGRGNFPPRFSGLQFPNYSSELNVNALELDDSALYLCASSNRDIGNSPLHFGNGTRLTVT.

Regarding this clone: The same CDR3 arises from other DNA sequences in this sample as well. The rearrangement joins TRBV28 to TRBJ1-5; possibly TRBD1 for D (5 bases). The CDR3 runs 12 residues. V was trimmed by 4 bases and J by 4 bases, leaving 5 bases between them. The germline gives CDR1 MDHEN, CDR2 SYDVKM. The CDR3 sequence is CASSSGNQPQHF. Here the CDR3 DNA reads TGTGCCAGCAGTTCAGGGAATCAGCCCCAGCATTTT.

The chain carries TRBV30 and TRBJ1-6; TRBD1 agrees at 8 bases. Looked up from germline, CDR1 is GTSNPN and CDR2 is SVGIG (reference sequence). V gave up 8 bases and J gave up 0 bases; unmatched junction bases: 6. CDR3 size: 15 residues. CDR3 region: CAGQGRGSYNSPLHF. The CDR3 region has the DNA TGTGCCGGACAGGGAAGGGGCTCCTATAATTCACCCCTCCACTTT.

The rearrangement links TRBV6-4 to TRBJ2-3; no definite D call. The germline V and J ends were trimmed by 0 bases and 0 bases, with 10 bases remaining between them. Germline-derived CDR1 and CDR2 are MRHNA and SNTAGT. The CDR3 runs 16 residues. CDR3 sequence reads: CASSDSSASSTDTQYF. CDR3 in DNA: TGTGCCAGCAGTGACTCCTCAGCGTCTAGCACAGATACGCAGTATTTT.